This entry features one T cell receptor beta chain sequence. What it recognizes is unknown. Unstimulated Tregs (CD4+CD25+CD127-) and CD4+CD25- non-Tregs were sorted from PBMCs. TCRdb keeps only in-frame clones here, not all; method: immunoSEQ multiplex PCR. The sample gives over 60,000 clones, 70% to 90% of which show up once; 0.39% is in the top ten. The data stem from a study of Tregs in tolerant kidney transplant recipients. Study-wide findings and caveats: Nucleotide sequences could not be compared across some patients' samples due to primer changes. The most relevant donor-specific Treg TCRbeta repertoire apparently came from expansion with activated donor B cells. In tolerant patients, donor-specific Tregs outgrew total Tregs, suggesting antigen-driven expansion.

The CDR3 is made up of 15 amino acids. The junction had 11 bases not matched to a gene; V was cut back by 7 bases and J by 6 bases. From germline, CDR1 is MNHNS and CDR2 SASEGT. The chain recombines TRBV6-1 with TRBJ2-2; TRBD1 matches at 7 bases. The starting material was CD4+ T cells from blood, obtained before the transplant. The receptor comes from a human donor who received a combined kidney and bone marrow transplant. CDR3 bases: TGTGCCAGCATATTAGGGGGCCTGGGGGCCGGGGAGCTGTTTTTT. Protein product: CASILGGLGAGELFF.